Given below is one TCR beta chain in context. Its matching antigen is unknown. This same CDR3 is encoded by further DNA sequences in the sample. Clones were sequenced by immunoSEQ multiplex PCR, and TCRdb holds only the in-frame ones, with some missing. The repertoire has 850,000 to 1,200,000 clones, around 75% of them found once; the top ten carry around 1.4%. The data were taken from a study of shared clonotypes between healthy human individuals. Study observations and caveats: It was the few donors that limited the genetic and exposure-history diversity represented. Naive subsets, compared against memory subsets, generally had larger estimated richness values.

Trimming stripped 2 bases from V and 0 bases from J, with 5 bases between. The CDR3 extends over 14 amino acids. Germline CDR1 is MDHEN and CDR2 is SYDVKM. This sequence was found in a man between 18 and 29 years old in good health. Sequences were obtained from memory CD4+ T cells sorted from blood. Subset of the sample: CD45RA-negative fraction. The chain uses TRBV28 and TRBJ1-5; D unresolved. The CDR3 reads CASSLLTSNQPQHF. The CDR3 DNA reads TGTGCCAGCAGTTTACTCACTAGCAATCAGCCCCAGCATTTT. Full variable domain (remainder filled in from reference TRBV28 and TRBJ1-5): DVKVTQSSRYLVKRTGEKVFLECVQDMDHENMFWYRQDPGLGLRLIYFSYDVKMKEKGDIPEGYSVSREKKERFSLILESASTNQTSMYLCASSLLTSNQPQHFGDGTRLSIL.